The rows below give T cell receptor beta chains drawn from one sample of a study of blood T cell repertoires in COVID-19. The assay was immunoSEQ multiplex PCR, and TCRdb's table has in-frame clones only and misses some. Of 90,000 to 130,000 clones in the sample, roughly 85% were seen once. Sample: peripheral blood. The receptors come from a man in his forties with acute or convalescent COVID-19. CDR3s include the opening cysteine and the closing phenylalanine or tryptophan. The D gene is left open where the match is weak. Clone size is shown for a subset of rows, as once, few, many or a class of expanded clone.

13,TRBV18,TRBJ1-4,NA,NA,TGTGCCAGCTCACTGGGGACTGGTGAAAAACTGTTTTTT,CASSLGTGEKLFF
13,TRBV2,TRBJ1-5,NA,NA,TGTGCCAGCAGCTTAGACAGATATCAGCCCCAGCATTTT,CASSLDRYQPQHF
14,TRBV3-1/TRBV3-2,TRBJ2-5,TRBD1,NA,TGTGCCAGCAGCCAGCGACAGGGGTGGGAGACCCAGTACTTC,CASSQRQGWETQYF
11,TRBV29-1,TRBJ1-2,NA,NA,TGCAGCGGCGGTAGTAACTATGGCTACACCTTC,CSGGSNYGYTF
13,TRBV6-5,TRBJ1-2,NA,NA,TGTGCCAGCAGCTTGACAGCCAACTATGGCTACACCTTC,CASSLTANYGYTF
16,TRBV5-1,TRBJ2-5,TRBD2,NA,TGCGCCAGCCGGACTAGCGGGAGGGCCTACCAAGAGACCCAGTACTTC,CASRTSGRAYQETQYF
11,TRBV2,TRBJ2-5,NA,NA,TGTGCCAGCCGCCAGTCGAAGACCCAGTACTTC,CASRQSKTQYF
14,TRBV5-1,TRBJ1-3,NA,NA,TGCGCCAGCAGCTTAGCGGCCTCTGGAAACACCATATATTTT,CASSLAASGNTIYF
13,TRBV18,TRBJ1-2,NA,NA,TGTGCCAGCTCACCAACAGGCGTCGATGGCTACACCTTC,CASSPTGVDGYTF
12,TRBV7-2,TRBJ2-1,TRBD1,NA,TGTGCCAGCAGCTTAGGGACAGGGCACGGGTTCTTC,CASSLGTGHGFF
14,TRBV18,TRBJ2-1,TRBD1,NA,TGTGCCAGCTCACCGACAGGGTTGAACAATGAGCAGTTCTTC,CASSPTGLNNEQFF
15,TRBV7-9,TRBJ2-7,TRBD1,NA,TGTGCCAGCAGCTTAGTAGGGACAGGGAGAGGCGAGCAGTACTTC,CASSLVGTGRGEQYF
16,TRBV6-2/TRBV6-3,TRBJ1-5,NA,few,TGTGCCAGCAGCCGACAGATAGGGTATAGCAATCAGCCCCAGCATTTT,CASSRQIGYSNQPQHF
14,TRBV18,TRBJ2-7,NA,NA,TGTGCCAGCTCAAGTTTGAGGAGCTCCTACGAGCAGTACTTC,CASSSLRSSYEQYF
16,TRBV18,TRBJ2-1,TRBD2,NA,TGTGCCAGCTCCCGCCGAACTAGCGAGGACTACAATGAGCAGTTCTTC,CASSRRTSEDYNEQFF
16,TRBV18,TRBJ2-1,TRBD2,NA,TGTGCCAGCTCACTCCTTAGCGGGGGGGCGAACAATGAGCAGTTCTTC,CASSLLSGGANNEQFF
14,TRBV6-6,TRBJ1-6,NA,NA,TGTGCCAGCACGTGGCGGGGGCAGGATTCACCCCTCCACTTT,CASTWRGQDSPLHF
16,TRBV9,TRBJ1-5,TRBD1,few,TGTGCCAGCAGCGCCGGGACAGAGGTTAGCAATCAGCCCCAGCATTTT,CASSAGTEVSNQPQHF
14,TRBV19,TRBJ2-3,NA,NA,TGTGCCAGTAGTACCCCTCCCCGGACAGATACGCAGTATTTT,CASSTPPRTDTQYF
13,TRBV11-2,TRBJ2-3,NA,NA,TGTGCCAGCAGGCCGACAGCAACAGATACGCAGTATTTT,CASRPTATDTQYF
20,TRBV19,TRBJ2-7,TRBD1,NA,TGTGCCAGTATATCCCTACTCGGGACAGCACAACTACGAACCTTCTACGAGCAGTACTTC,CASISLLGTAQLRTFYEQYF
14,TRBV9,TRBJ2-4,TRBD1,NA,TGTGCCAGCAGCGTAGGAGGGACAGAGAGCATTCAGTACTTC,CASSVGGTESIQYF
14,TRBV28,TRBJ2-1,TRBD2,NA,TGTGCCGGGAGCGGGACTAGCGGGAAAAATGAGCAGTTCTTC,CAGSGTSGKNEQFF
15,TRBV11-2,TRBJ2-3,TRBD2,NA,TGTGCCAGCAGCCAACAGGGACTAGCGGGAGATACGCAGTATTTT,CASSQQGLAGDTQYF
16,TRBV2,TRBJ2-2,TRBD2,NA,TGTGCCAGCGTCCGAAGAGGGCGGGGGAAATCCGGGGAGCTGTTTTTT,CASVRRGRGKSGELFF
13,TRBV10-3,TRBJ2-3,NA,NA,TGTGCCATCAGTGCCAGGGTGGAAGATACGCAGTATTTT,CAISARVEDTQYF
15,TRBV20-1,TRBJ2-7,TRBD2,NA,TGCAGTGCTAGTTGGACGAGCGGGAGGGGCTGGGAGCAGTACTTC,CSASWTSGRGWEQYF
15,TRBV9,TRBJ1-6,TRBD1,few,TGTGCCAGCAGCGTAGGGGGAACAGGGGGTTCACCCCTCCACTTT,CASSVGGTGGSPLHF
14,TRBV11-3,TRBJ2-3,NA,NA,TGTGCCAGCAGCTACACAGGGCGAACAGATACGCAGTATTTT,CASSYTGRTDTQYF
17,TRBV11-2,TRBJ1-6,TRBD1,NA,TGTGCCAGCAGCTCCCGACAGGGGCGCTTTTATAATTCACCCCTCCACTTT,CASSSRQGRFYNSPLHF
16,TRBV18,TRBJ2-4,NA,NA,TGTGCCAGCTCACCAGTAAGCGGACGAGCCAAAAACATTCAGTACTTC,CASSPVSGRAKNIQYF
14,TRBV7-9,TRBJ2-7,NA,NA,TGTGCCAGCAGCTTGGGTGGGGCCTACTACGAGCAGTACTTC,CASSLGGAYYEQYF
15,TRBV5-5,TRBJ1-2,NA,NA,TGTGCCAGCAGCTTGCTCGCCCAGGGGACCTATGGCTACACCTTC,CASSLLAQGTYGYTF
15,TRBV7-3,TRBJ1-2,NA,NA,TGTGCCAGCAGCTTAATGGGCTCAGGGGAGGGTGGCTACACCTTC,CASSLMGSGEGGYTF
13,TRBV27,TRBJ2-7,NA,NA,TGTGCCAGCAGTCGGCAGGGGTCCTACGAGCAGTACTTC,CASSRQGSYEQYF
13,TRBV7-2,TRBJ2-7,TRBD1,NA,TGTGCCAGCAGCTGGGACAGGATCTACGAGCAGTACTTC,CASSWDRIYEQYF
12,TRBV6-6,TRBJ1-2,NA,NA,TGTGCCAGCAGACCGGGGGTAAATGGCTACACCTTC,CASRPGVNGYTF
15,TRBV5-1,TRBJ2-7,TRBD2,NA,TGCGCCAGCAGCTTGGTGTCCGGGGGGTCCTACGAGCAGTACTTC,CASSLVSGGSYEQYF
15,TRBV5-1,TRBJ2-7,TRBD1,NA,TGCGCCAGCAGCTGGGAGGGACAGGGGGCCTACGAGCAGTACTTC,CASSWEGQGAYEQYF
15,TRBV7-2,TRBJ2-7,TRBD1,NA,TGTGCCAGCAGCTTAAGGACAGGGTCAGCCTACGAGCAGTACTTC,CASSLRTGSAYEQYF
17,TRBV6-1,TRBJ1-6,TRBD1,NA,TGTGCCAGCAGTGAACCCGGGACAGGGAGTTTGAATTCACCCCTCCACTTT,CASSEPGTGSLNSPLHF
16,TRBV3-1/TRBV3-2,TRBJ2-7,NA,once,TGTGCCAGCAGCCCTTTCCTTCAGGGGTTTGTCGACGAGCAGTACTTC,CASSPFLQGFVDEQYF
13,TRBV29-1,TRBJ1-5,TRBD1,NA,TGCAGCGTTGGGACAGGGAAGAATCAGCCCCAGCATTTT,CSVGTGKNQPQHF
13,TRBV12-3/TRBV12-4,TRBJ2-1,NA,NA,TGTGCCAGCAGTTTAGCGGAGCTTGGGGAGCAGTTCTTC,CASSLAELGEQFF
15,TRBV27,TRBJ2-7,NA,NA,TGTGCCAGCAGTTTATCGGGCCCGGGGGTCTACGAGCAGTACTTC,CASSLSGPGVYEQYF
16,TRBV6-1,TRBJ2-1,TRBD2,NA,TGTGCCAGCAGTGTTGGGACTAGCGGGAGTTTTTCTAGGCAGTTCTTC,CASSVGTSGSFSRQFF
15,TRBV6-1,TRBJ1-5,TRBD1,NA,TGTGCCAGCAGTGAAACGTGGCAGGGGGGTCAGCCCCAGCATTTT,CASSETWQGGQPQHF
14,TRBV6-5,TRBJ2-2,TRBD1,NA,TGTGCCAGCACCCGGGACAGGGACACCGGGGAGCTGTTTTTT,CASTRDRDTGELFF